The rows below give T cell receptor beta chains drawn from one sample of a study of T cells in localized non-small cell lung cancer. Sequenced by immunoSEQ multiplex PCR; TCRdb stores in-frame clones only, minus some. The sample yields 25,000 to 35,000 clones, about 90% seen once. The starting material was peripheral blood, obtained before any cancer treatment. Every receptor here comes from an older female donor with stage I lung adenocarcinoma. CDR3s include the opening cysteine and the closing phenylalanine or tryptophan. D genes are given only for firm matches. Size is omitted from some rows. Given values are once, few, many or a class for expanded clones.

.	.	TRBJ1-1	TRBV5-5	CASSLQGMGNTEAFF	TGTGCCAGCAGCTTGCAGGGTATGGGGAACACTGAAGCTTTCTTT
.	few	TRBJ1-5	TRBV5-1	CASSLEAGTYQPQHF	TGCGCCAGCAGCCTGGAGGCAGGAACCTATCAGCCCCAGCATTTT
TRBD1	.	TRBJ2-3	TRBV28	CASGTASTDTQYF	TGTGCCAGCGGGACAGCTAGCACAGATACGCAGTATTTT
TRBD1	once	TRBJ1-1	TRBV18	CASSPDRGRNTEAFF	TGTGCCAGCTCACCGGACAGGGGTAGGAACACTGAAGCTTTCTTT
TRBD1	.	TRBJ1-2	TRBV28	CASSRTGDGRGYTF	TGTGCCAGCAGCCGTACAGGGGATGGCCGTGGCTACACCTTC
.	.	TRBJ2-4	TRBV4-1	CASSQTHIQYF	TGCGCCAGCAGCCAAACGCACATTCAGTACTTC
.	.	TRBJ2-3	TRBV7-9	CASSFDRGDTQYF	TGTGCCAGCAGCTTCGACCGGGGGGATACGCAGTATTTT
.	.	TRBJ2-6	TRBV6-5	CASSFGGSGANVLTF	TGTGCCAGCAGTTTCGGGGGATCTGGGGCCAACGTCCTGACTTTC
TRBD1	.	TRBJ1-1	TRBV5-6	CASSSGQDKNTEAFF	TGTGCCAGCAGCTCGGGACAGGACAAGAACACTGAAGCTTTCTTT
TRBD1	.	TRBJ2-7	TRBV7-2	CASSLEAGGVEQYF	TGTGCCAGCAGCTTAGAGGCAGGGGGCGTCGAGCAGTACTTC
.	.	TRBJ1-6	TRBV15	CATSGPESPLHF	TGTGCCACCAGCGGGCCGGAATCACCCCTCCACTTT
.	.	TRBJ2-1	TRBV19	CASSTQGPRTSEQFF	TGTGCCAGTAGTACCCAGGGGCCTCGGACGAGTGAGCAGTTCTTC
TRBD1	.	TRBJ1-1	TRBV5-1	CASSLRTGNTEAFF	TGCGCCAGCAGTCTCCGGACAGGGAACACTGAAGCTTTCTTT
.	.	TRBJ1-3	TRBV7-9	CASSLAGEAGNTIYF	TGTGCCAGCAGCTTAGCAGGGGAGGCTGGAAACACCATATATTTT
.	few	TRBJ2-7	TRBV2	CASSDPSEQYF	TGTGCCAGCAGTGACCCCAGCGAGCAGTACTTC
.	.	TRBJ1-3	TRBV19	CASSAINSGNTIYF	TGTGCCAGTAGTGCCATCAACTCTGGAAACACCATATATTTT
.	.	TRBJ2-5	TRBV7-8	CASSLGPGPQETQYF	TGTGCCAGCAGCTTAGGACCGGGCCCCCAAGAGACCCAGTACTTC
.	.	TRBJ2-5	TRBV5-1	CASSSDNQETQYF	TGCGCCAGCAGCTCTGACAACCAAGAGACCCAGTACTTC
TRBD1	.	TRBJ1-2	TRBV19	CASSQDRERGYTF	TGTGCCAGTAGCCAGGACAGGGAGCGAGGCTACACCTTC
.	few	TRBJ2-7	TRBV7-2	CASSPSYEQYF	TGTGCCAGCAGCCCCTCCTACGAGCAGTACTTC
.	.	TRBJ1-6	TRBV10-2	CASSETPQGGMSSYNSPLHF	TGCGCCAGCAGTGAGACCCCCCAGGGCGGAATGAGCTCCTATAATTCACCCCTCCACTTT
.	.	TRBJ1-1	TRBV2	CASSFYNTEAFF	TGTGCCAGCAGTTTTTACAATACTGAAGCTTTCTTT
TRBD1	.	TRBJ2-1	TRBV5-5	CASSLWDSNEQFF	TGTGCCAGCAGCTTGTGGGACAGCAATGAGCAGTTCTTC
.	.	TRBJ2-7	TRBV19	CASSIRGHEQYF	TGTGCCAGTAGTATTCGGGGACACGAGCAGTACTTC
.	.	TRBJ1-6	TRBV7-2	CASSFRQGFNSPLHF	TGTGCCAGCAGCTTTAGGCAGGGATTCAATTCACCCCTCCACTTT
.	.	TRBJ1-2	TRBV6-1	CASSDGGRDLIYGYTF	TGTGCCAGCAGTGACGGGGGTCGGGATCTTATCTATGGCTACACCTTC
.	.	TRBJ1-3	TRBV5-1	CASSFQGSGNTIYF	TGCGCCAGCAGCTTTCAGGGATCAGGAAACACCATATATTTT
TRBD1	.	TRBJ2-2	TRBV5-6	CASSLREDRDTGELFF	TGTGCCAGCAGCTTAAGAGAGGACAGGGACACCGGGGAGCTGTTTTTT
TRBD1	.	TRBJ2-3	TRBV5-1	CASRPDRSTDTQYF	TGCGCCAGCAGACCGGACAGGAGCACAGATACGCAGTATTTT
TRBD1	.	TRBJ2-7	TRBV5-1	CASRIDRVNEQYF	TGCGCCAGCAGAATCGACAGGGTCAACGAGCAGTACTTC
.	once	TRBJ1-5	TRBV28	CASSTTNQPQHF	TGTGCCAGCAGTACGACCAATCAGCCCCAGCATTTT
.	.	TRBJ2-3	TRBV9	CASSVGTHSTDTQYF	TGTGCCAGCAGCGTAGGGACTCATAGCACAGATACGCAGTATTTT
TRBD2	.	TRBJ2-3	TRBV7-2	CASSLVVAGSVGPDTQYF	TGTGCCAGCAGCTTAGTGGTAGCGGGGTCGGTGGGCCCAGATACGCAGTATTTT
TRBD1	.	TRBJ2-2	TRBV28	CASRGQGSSMITGELFF	TGTGCCAGCAGAGGACAGGGGAGTAGTATGATCACCGGGGAGCTGTTTTTT
.	.	TRBJ1-2	TRBV15	CATSRGGSRRWGDGYTF	TGTGCCACCAGCAGAGGTGGGTCCCGACGATGGGGTGATGGCTACACCTTC
TRBD1	.	TRBJ1-2	TRBV30	CAWTRTGGIYGYTF	TGTGCCTGGACCCGGACAGGGGGAATCTATGGCTACACCTTC
.	.	TRBJ1-2	TRBV9	CASRGSETTTYGYTF	TGTGCCAGCAGAGGGAGCGAGACGACTACCTATGGCTACACCTTC
.	.	TRBJ2-7	TRBV4-1	CASSPLPGGRTTLDSYEQYF	TGCGCCAGCAGCCCCCTCCCCGGGGGGCGGACCACTTTGGACTCCTACGAGCAGTACTTC
.	.	TRBJ1-6	TRBV7-6	CASSYGHHTTNSPLHF	TGTGCCAGCAGCTACGGACATCATACAACGAATTCACCCCTCCACTTT
.	.	TRBJ1-6	TRBV7-2	CASSYGQSNSPLHF	TGTGCCAGCAGCTACGGACAGTCTAATTCACCCCTCCACTTT
TRBD1	once	TRBJ1-1	TRBV18	CASSPGQGNPEAFF	TGTGCCAGCTCACCAGGACAGGGGAACCCTGAAGCTTTCTTT
.	.	TRBJ2-5	TRBV5-6	CASSLTVLETQYF	TGTGCCAGCAGCTTGACAGTCTTAGAGACCCAGTACTTC
.	once	TRBJ2-1	TRBV18	CASSPPGGSYNEQFF	TGTGCCAGCTCACCACCAGGGGGCTCCTACAATGAGCAGTTCTTC
TRBD1	.	TRBJ1-1	TRBV5-8	CARSHQGQGIEAFF	TGTGCCAGAAGTCACCAGGGACAGGGGATTGAAGCTTTCTTT
.	.	TRBJ1-3	TRBV28	CASTNSGNTIYF	TGTGCCAGCACGAACTCTGGAAACACCATATATTTT
.	.	TRBJ2-7	TRBV11-3	CASNRGQPYEQYF	TGTGCCAGCAACCGAGGACAGCCCTACGAGCAGTACTTC
.	.	TRBJ1-5	TRBV10-2	CATTEGLSNQPQHF	TGCGCCACCACGGAGGGATTAAGCAATCAGCCCCAGCATTTT
.	.	TRBJ2-5	TRBV18	CASSNLRGQETQYF	TGTGCCAGCTCAAACCTCAGGGGACAAGAGACCCAGTACTTC
.	.	TRBJ1-2	TRBV5-6	CASSLSIGGYTF	TGTGCCAGCAGCTTAAGTATTGGAGGCTACACCTTC
TRBD1	.	TRBJ1-5	TRBV5-6	CASSLYRGDQPQHF	TGTGCCAGCAGCTTATACAGGGGGGATCAGCCCCAGCATTTT
.	.	TRBJ1-1	TRBV29-1	CSAGHNTEAFF	TGCAGCGCGGGACATAACACTGAAGCTTTCTTT